This TCR beta chain derives from a study of blood T cell repertoires in COVID-19. Germline loops: CDR1 SGHTA, CDR2 FQGNSA. V lost 6 bases and J 8 bases, leaving 16 bases between the germline ends. The length of the CDR3 is 14 residues. The data were produced by immunoSEQ multiplex PCR, yet TCRdb's version contains in-frame clones alone and is incomplete. The sample has over 150,000 clones, roughly four fifths seen once. Sequencing input: PBMCs or T cells enriched from blood (not recorded which). The clonotype was recovered from a middle-aged man who had recovered from COVID-19. This chain uses TRBV7-2 with TRBJ2-2; D is possibly TRBD2 (6 bases). The DNA of the CDR3 is TGTGCCAGCAGTCGGACTATCGCTGCGGGGGAGCTGTTTTTT. As protein: CASSRTIAAGELFF.